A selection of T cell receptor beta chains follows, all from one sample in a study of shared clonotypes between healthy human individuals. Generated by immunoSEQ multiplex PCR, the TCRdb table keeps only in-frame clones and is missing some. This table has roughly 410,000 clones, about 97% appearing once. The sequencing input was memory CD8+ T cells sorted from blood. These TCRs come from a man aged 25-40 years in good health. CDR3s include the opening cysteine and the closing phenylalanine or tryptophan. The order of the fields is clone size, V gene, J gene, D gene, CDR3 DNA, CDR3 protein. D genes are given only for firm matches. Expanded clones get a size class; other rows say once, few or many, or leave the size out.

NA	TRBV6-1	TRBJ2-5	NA	TGTGCCAGCAGTGAAGCTCCAGGTATTCCCCAAGAGACCCAGTACTTC	CASSEAPGIPQETQYF
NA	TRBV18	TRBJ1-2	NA	TGTGCCAGCTCACCGGGAACAAGTTATGGCTACACCTTC	CASSPGTSYGYTF
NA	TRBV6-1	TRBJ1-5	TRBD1	TGTGCCAGCAGTGCGGACAGGGGGGATCAGCCCCAGCATTTT	CASSADRGDQPQHF
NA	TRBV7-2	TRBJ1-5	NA	TGTGCCAGCAGCTTAGTGGGGAAAGATCAGCCCCAGCATTTT	CASSLVGKDQPQHF
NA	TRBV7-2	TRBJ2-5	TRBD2	TGTGCCAGCAGCTTAGAGCTAGCGGGATGGCAGACCCAGTACTTC	CASSLELAGWQTQYF
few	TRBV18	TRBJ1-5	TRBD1	TGTCCCTCTCGCGGGACAGTTTATAGCAATCAGCCCCAGCATTTT	CPSRGTVYSNQPQHF
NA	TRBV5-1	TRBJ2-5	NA	TGCGCCAGCAGCTTAGGTTTGGAAAAAGAGACCCAGTACTTC	CASSLGLEKETQYF
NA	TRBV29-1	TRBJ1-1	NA	TGCAGCGTTTCCGGTGTGGGCACTGAAGCTTTCTTT	CSVSGVGTEAFF
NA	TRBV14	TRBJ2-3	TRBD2	TGTGCCAGCAGCCAAGACAGGGGACTAGCGGGAGCGGCAGATACGCAGTATTTT	CASSQDRGLAGAADTQYF
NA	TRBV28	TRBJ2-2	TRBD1	TGTGCCAGCAGTACCCCAGGGACAGACGGGGAGCTGTTTTTT	CASSTPGTDGELFF
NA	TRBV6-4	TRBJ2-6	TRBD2	TGTGCCAGCAGTGACGGGAGGGAGGGGGCCAACGTCCTGACTTTC	CASSDGREGANVLTF
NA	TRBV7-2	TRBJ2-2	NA	TGTGCCAGCAGCTTACGGTACACCGGGGAGCTGTTTTTT	CASSLRYTGELFF
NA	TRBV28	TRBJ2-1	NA	TGTGCCCACAGGGGACTCTACAATGAGCAGTTCTTC	CAHRGLYNEQFF
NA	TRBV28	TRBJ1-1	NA	TGTGCCAGCAGCTCGGTGGCGAACACTGAAGCTTTCTTT	CASSSVANTEAFF
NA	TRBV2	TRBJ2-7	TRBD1	TGTGCCAGCATTAAGGACAGGGTAGCCGAGCAGTACTTC	CASIKDRVAEQYF
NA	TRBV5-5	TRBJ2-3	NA	TGTGCCAGCAGCGGCGGAGAGGATTGGACGCAGTATTTT	CASSGGEDWTQYF